This T cell receptor beta chain was identified during a study of cytomegalovirus exposure and HLA in healthy donors. Study-wide background: When 350 to 500 donors were genotyped, 80% to 90% of them were found to fall in the Caucasian-associated ancestry cluster. Study-wide points: Immune exposure data for these donors was limited to CMV serostatus. In a later analysis, an Asian-associated ancestry cluster reportedly showed fewer N-insertions than the roughly 710-donor mean. Earlier analysis yielded a pattern in which most TCR beta V segments were productive about 87% or about 30% of the time.

PCR employed 60 Vbeta and 13 Jbeta primers. Produced via immunoSEQ multiplex PCR; TCRdb's table is partial and in-frame only. The sample carries about 130,000 clones, around two thirds recorded once. Germline CDR1 and CDR2: SGHNT and YYREEE (reference sequence). This CDR3 is built from 14 residues. V lost 0 bases and J 7 bases, leaving 13 bases between the germline ends. This clone has a handful of counts. What it binds is unknown. This chain links TRBV5-4 with TRBJ1-1; D is ambiguous. The sequence came from a man in his sixties in good health and CMV-seropositive. The specimen sequenced was PBMCs. DNA for the CDR3: TGTGCCAGCAGCTTGGCCGGTGGGAGGTATGAAGCTTTCTTT. Translation gives CASSLAGGRYEAFF.